Listed below are T cell receptor beta chains from one sample, sequenced in a study of blood T cell repertoires in COVID-19. Here immunoSEQ multiplex PCR was the method, and the copy in TCRdb shows in-frame clones only, minus some. Of roughly 280,000 clones in the sample, 84% were seen once. Sequenced sample: peripheral blood. These receptors all stem from a man between 60 and 75 years old with acute or convalescent COVID-19. Both conserved end residues are part of each CDR3. Each record gives: clone size, V gene, D gene, J gene, CDR3 protein, CDR3 DNA. A D gene is named only where the DNA matches it firmly. Clone size, where shown, is once, few, many, or a class for clones that have expanded.

clone size: few; V gene: TRBV7-2; D gene: NA; J gene: TRBJ2-2; CDR3 protein: CASSPGNTGELFF; CDR3 DNA: TGTGCCAGCAGCCCGGGGAACACCGGGGAGCTGTTTTTT
clone size: NA; V gene: TRBV21-1; D gene: NA; J gene: TRBJ1-1; CDR3 protein: CASSNGVTNTEAFF; CDR3 DNA: TGTGCCAGCAGCAACGGGGTGACGAACACTGAAGCTTTCTTT
clone size: once; V gene: TRBV14; D gene: NA; J gene: TRBJ1-4; CDR3 protein: CASSQRRNEKLFF; CDR3 DNA: TGTGCCAGCAGCCAGAGGCGGAATGAAAAACTGTTTTTT
clone size: NA; V gene: TRBV25-1; D gene: TRBD1; J gene: TRBJ2-2; CDR3 protein: CASSEGVQWTGGTGELFF; CDR3 DNA: TGTGCCAGCAGTGAGGGGGTCCAATGGACAGGGGGCACCGGGGAGCTGTTTTTT
clone size: NA; V gene: TRBV28; D gene: NA; J gene: TRBJ2-7; CDR3 protein: CASSFGPYEQYF; CDR3 DNA: TGTGCCAGCAGTTTCGGTCCCTACGAGCAGTACTTC
clone size: NA; V gene: TRBV6-5; D gene: NA; J gene: TRBJ1-5; CDR3 protein: CASPTGRLQPQHF; CDR3 DNA: TGTGCCAGCCCGACAGGCAGGCTTCAGCCCCAGCATTTT
clone size: NA; V gene: TRBV9; D gene: TRBD2; J gene: TRBJ2-3; CDR3 protein: CASSVEGLAVGPDTQYF; CDR3 DNA: TGTGCCAGCAGCGTAGAGGGACTAGCGGTCGGCCCAGATACGCAGTATTTT
clone size: NA; V gene: TRBV28; D gene: TRBD2; J gene: TRBJ2-7; CDR3 protein: CASSLLAGGSEQYF; CDR3 DNA: TGTGCCAGCAGTTTATTAGCGGGAGGTTCCGAGCAGTACTTC
clone size: NA; V gene: TRBV11-1; D gene: TRBD1; J gene: TRBJ1-1; CDR3 protein: CASSIQTGVAVAFF; CDR3 DNA: TGTGCCAGCAGCATACAAACAGGGGTGGCGGTAGCTTTCTTT
clone size: NA; V gene: TRBV6-5; D gene: NA; J gene: TRBJ2-4; CDR3 protein: CASSTGVKNIQYF; CDR3 DNA: TGTGCCAGCAGCACCGGGGTTAAAAACATTCAGTACTTC
clone size: NA; V gene: TRBV5-3; D gene: NA; J gene: TRBJ1-1; CDR3 protein: CARSKETGNTEAFF; CDR3 DNA: TGTGCCAGAAGCAAAGAGACAGGGAACACTGAAGCTTTCTTT
clone size: NA; V gene: TRBV7-8; D gene: TRBD1; J gene: TRBJ2-3; CDR3 protein: CASSLRDRPDTQYF; CDR3 DNA: TGTGCCAGCAGCTTACGGGACAGGCCAGATACGCAGTATTTT
clone size: once; V gene: TRBV7-2; D gene: TRBD2; J gene: TRBJ2-1; CDR3 protein: CASSLRLAGGAYNEQFF; CDR3 DNA: TGTGCCAGCAGCTTAAGACTAGCGGGAGGGGCATACAATGAGCAGTTCTTC
clone size: NA; V gene: TRBV29-1; D gene: TRBD2; J gene: TRBJ2-3; CDR3 protein: CSVGGLAGGGDTQYF; CDR3 DNA: TGCAGCGTTGGGGGACTAGCGGGAGGCGGGGATACGCAGTATTTT
clone size: NA; V gene: TRBV30; D gene: NA; J gene: TRBJ2-7; CDR3 protein: CAWTGGAAYEQYF; CDR3 DNA: TGTGCCTGGACTGGGGGGGCCGCCTACGAGCAGTACTTC
clone size: NA; V gene: TRBV7-9; D gene: NA; J gene: TRBJ1-6; CDR3 protein: CASSPPGLFNSPLHF; CDR3 DNA: TGTGCCAGCAGCCCCCCAGGGCTTTTTAATTCACCCCTCCACTTT
clone size: NA; V gene: TRBV6-5; D gene: TRBD1; J gene: TRBJ2-7; CDR3 protein: CASSRAGQGYEQYF; CDR3 DNA: TGTGCCAGCAGCCGCGCGGGACAGGGGTACGAGCAGTACTTC
clone size: NA; V gene: TRBV10-2; D gene: NA; J gene: TRBJ2-7; CDR3 protein: CASADSTYEQYF; CDR3 DNA: TGCGCCAGCGCGGACAGCACCTACGAGCAGTACTTC
clone size: NA; V gene: TRBV7-8; D gene: NA; J gene: TRBJ1-2; CDR3 protein: CASNSLGLSGYTF; CDR3 DNA: TGTGCCAGCAACTCCCTCGGACTCAGTGGCTACACCTTC
clone size: NA; V gene: TRBV18; D gene: NA; J gene: TRBJ1-3; CDR3 protein: CASSPLQGTGNTIYF; CDR3 DNA: TGTGCCAGCTCACCACTCCAGGGAACCGGAAACACCATATATTTT
clone size: NA; V gene: TRBV6-5; D gene: TRBD1; J gene: TRBJ1-5; CDR3 protein: CASSRGTGQNQPQHF; CDR3 DNA: TGTGCCAGCAGCCGAGGGACAGGGCAAAATCAGCCCCAGCATTTT
clone size: NA; V gene: TRBV10-1; D gene: TRBD1; J gene: TRBJ1-1; CDR3 protein: CASRGQWNTEAFF; CDR3 DNA: TGCGCCAGCAGGGGACAGTGGAACACTGAAGCTTTCTTT
clone size: NA; V gene: TRBV19; D gene: NA; J gene: TRBJ1-3; CDR3 protein: CASRTIGGNTIYF; CDR3 DNA: TGTGCCAGTAGAACCATCGGGGGAAACACCATATATTTT
clone size: NA; V gene: TRBV11-2; D gene: NA; J gene: TRBJ1-1; CDR3 protein: CASSLREVNTEAFF; CDR3 DNA: TGTGCCAGCAGCTTGAGGGAGGTGAACACTGAAGCTTTCTTT
clone size: NA; V gene: TRBV5-1; D gene: TRBD2; J gene: TRBJ2-2; CDR3 protein: CASSSGTSGRYTGELFF; CDR3 DNA: TGCGCCAGCAGCTCGGGGACTAGCGGGAGATACACCGGGGAGCTGTTTTTT
clone size: NA; V gene: TRBV4-2; D gene: NA; J gene: TRBJ1-1; CDR3 protein: CASSQGQENTEAFF; CDR3 DNA: TGTGCCAGCAGCCAGGGGCAGGAGAACACTGAAGCTTTCTTT
clone size: NA; V gene: TRBV6-1; D gene: NA; J gene: TRBJ1-1; CDR3 protein: CASSEQGRGNTEAFF; CDR3 DNA: TGTGCCAGCAGTGAACAGGGGAGAGGGAACACTGAAGCTTTCTTT
clone size: NA; V gene: TRBV11-2; D gene: TRBD1; J gene: TRBJ2-7; CDR3 protein: CASSQPTGTGAYEQYF; CDR3 DNA: TGTGCCAGCAGTCAACCGACCGGGACAGGGGCCTACGAGCAGTACTTC
clone size: NA; V gene: TRBV4-2; D gene: TRBD1; J gene: TRBJ1-2; CDR3 protein: CASSQKTGNGYTF; CDR3 DNA: TGTGCCAGCAGCCAAAAGACAGGGAATGGCTACACCTTC
clone size: NA; V gene: TRBV6-5; D gene: NA; J gene: TRBJ2-1; CDR3 protein: CASRGASSSYNEQFF; CDR3 DNA: TGTGCCAGCAGAGGGGCCTCGAGCTCCTACAATGAGCAGTTCTTC
clone size: NA; V gene: TRBV5-1; D gene: NA; J gene: TRBJ2-5; CDR3 protein: CASSLPGSSDETQYF; CDR3 DNA: TGCGCCAGCAGCCTGCCGGGATCCTCTGATGAGACCCAGTACTTC
clone size: NA; V gene: TRBV18; D gene: TRBD2; J gene: TRBJ2-1; CDR3 protein: CASSLSGSLVNEQFF; CDR3 DNA: TGTGCCAGCTCACTAAGCGGGAGTCTGGTCAATGAGCAGTTCTTC
clone size: NA; V gene: TRBV5-4; D gene: TRBD1; J gene: TRBJ1-1; CDR3 protein: CASRGTGGALNTEAFF; CDR3 DNA: TGTGCCAGCAGGGGGACAGGGGGAGCCCTTAACACTGAAGCTTTCTTT
clone size: few; V gene: TRBV7-3; D gene: NA; J gene: TRBJ1-1; CDR3 protein: CASSLTGEDTEAFF; CDR3 DNA: TGTGCCAGCAGCTTAACTGGGGAGGACACTGAAGCTTTCTTT
clone size: NA; V gene: TRBV30; D gene: NA; J gene: TRBJ1-2; CDR3 protein: CAWRNRTYGYTF; CDR3 DNA: TGTGCCTGGAGAAACAGGACCTATGGCTACACCTTC
clone size: NA; V gene: TRBV2; D gene: NA; J gene: TRBJ2-7; CDR3 protein: CASSDGRAGSQYF; CDR3 DNA: TGTGCCAGCAGTGATGGTCGGGCAGGGTCACAGTACTTC
clone size: NA; V gene: TRBV19; D gene: TRBD1; J gene: TRBJ2-3; CDR3 protein: CASRNRGSTDTQYF; CDR3 DNA: TGTGCCAGTAGAAACAGGGGCAGCACAGATACGCAGTATTTT
clone size: NA; V gene: TRBV19; D gene: TRBD1; J gene: TRBJ2-4; CDR3 protein: CASRDRGGSIQYF; CDR3 DNA: TGTGCCAGTAGGGACAGGGGAGGGAGCATTCAGTACTTC
clone size: NA; V gene: TRBV7-2; D gene: NA; J gene: TRBJ1-2; CDR3 protein: CASSSRQEYNYGYTF; CDR3 DNA: TGTGCCAGCAGCTCCCGACAGGAATATAACTATGGCTACACCTTC
clone size: once; V gene: TRBV7-2; D gene: NA; J gene: TRBJ1-6; CDR3 protein: CASSLQRVAYNSPLHF; CDR3 DNA: TGTGCCAGCAGCTTACAGCGAGTCGCCTATAATTCACCCCTCCACTTT
clone size: NA; V gene: TRBV9; D gene: NA; J gene: TRBJ2-3; CDR3 protein: CASSVVTGSADTQYF; CDR3 DNA: TGTGCCAGCAGCGTAGTGACAGGAAGCGCAGATACGCAGTATTTT
clone size: few; V gene: TRBV3-1/TRBV3-2; D gene: TRBD1; J gene: TRBJ2-6; CDR3 protein: CASSQGQGVGANVLTF; CDR3 DNA: TGTGCCAGCAGCCAAGGACAGGGAGTTGGGGCCAACGTCCTGACTTTC
clone size: NA; V gene: TRBV5-1; D gene: TRBD1; J gene: TRBJ2-1; CDR3 protein: CASRPQGPAIDEQFF; CDR3 DNA: TGCGCCAGCAGACCACAGGGGCCCGCTATCGATGAGCAGTTCTTC
clone size: once; V gene: TRBV19; D gene: NA; J gene: TRBJ1-1; CDR3 protein: CASSIYEGSNTEAFF; CDR3 DNA: TGTGCCAGTAGTATATATGAGGGCTCAAACACTGAAGCTTTCTTT
clone size: NA; V gene: TRBV7-2; D gene: TRBD1; J gene: TRBJ1-4; CDR3 protein: CASSSLRDRGMSGLFF; CDR3 DNA: TGTGCCAGCAGCTCTCTCCGGGACAGGGGTATGTCGGGACTGTTTTTT
clone size: once; V gene: TRBV7-9; D gene: NA; J gene: TRBJ2-5; CDR3 protein: CASRTGSQYQETQYF; CDR3 DNA: TGTGCCAGCAGGACCGGGAGCCAGTACCAAGAGACCCAGTACTTC
clone size: few; V gene: TRBV7-9; D gene: TRBD1; J gene: TRBJ1-2; CDR3 protein: CASSTTGDGYTF; CDR3 DNA: TGTGCCAGCAGCACGACAGGGGATGGCTACACCTTC
clone size: NA; V gene: TRBV9; D gene: NA; J gene: TRBJ1-2; CDR3 protein: CASSVANHGYTF; CDR3 DNA: TGTGCCAGCAGCGTAGCTAATCATGGCTACACCTTC
clone size: NA; V gene: TRBV28; D gene: TRBD2; J gene: TRBJ2-7; CDR3 protein: CASVTAGGRVFEQYF; CDR3 DNA: TGTGCCAGCGTAACGGCCGGCGGGAGAGTTTTCGAGCAGTACTTC
clone size: NA; V gene: TRBV6-6; D gene: NA; J gene: TRBJ2-1; CDR3 protein: CASYRGHSADNEQFF; CDR3 DNA: TGTGCCAGCTATCGGGGACACTCCGCGGACAATGAGCAGTTCTTC
clone size: NA; V gene: TRBV5-1; D gene: TRBD1; J gene: TRBJ1-1; CDR3 protein: CASSQGTENTEAFF; CDR3 DNA: TGCGCCAGCAGCCAAGGGACAGAAAACACTGAAGCTTTCTTT
clone size: NA; V gene: TRBV19; D gene: NA; J gene: TRBJ2-1; CDR3 protein: CASSQQGRGYNEQFF; CDR3 DNA: TGTGCCAGTAGTCAACAGGGTAGGGGCTACAATGAGCAGTTCTTC
clone size: NA; V gene: TRBV6-6; D gene: TRBD2; J gene: TRBJ2-7; CDR3 protein: CASRATSGSGEQYF; CDR3 DNA: TGTGCCAGCAGAGCAACTAGCGGGAGTGGCGAGCAGTACTTC
clone size: NA; V gene: TRBV9; D gene: NA; J gene: TRBJ2-5; CDR3 protein: CASSVGAGPGETQYF; CDR3 DNA: TGTGCCAGCAGCGTAGGGGCAGGGCCTGGGGAGACCCAGTACTTC
clone size: NA; V gene: TRBV19; D gene: NA; J gene: TRBJ2-1; CDR3 protein: CASSSLSYNEQFF; CDR3 DNA: TGTGCCAGTAGTAGTTTATCCTACAATGAGCAGTTCTTC
clone size: NA; V gene: TRBV7-9; D gene: TRBD1; J gene: TRBJ2-7; CDR3 protein: CASSLQGQGSYEQYF; CDR3 DNA: TGTGCCAGCAGCTTACAAGGACAGGGAAGCTACGAGCAGTACTTC
clone size: NA; V gene: TRBV19; D gene: NA; J gene: TRBJ1-2; CDR3 protein: CASSIAPGAYYGYTF; CDR3 DNA: TGTGCCAGTAGTATAGCGCCGGGTGCGTATTATGGCTACACCTTC